The rows below give T cell receptor beta chains drawn from one sample of a study of long-term antiretroviral therapy in people with HIV. Data came from immunoSEQ multiplex PCR; TCRdb stores just in-frame clones and leaves some out. The top ten clones hold approximately 8% of a sample with 25,000 to 30,000 clones, around 90% of them seen once. Specimen: unsorted PBMCs, collected 3.2 years before starting antiretroviral therapy. These receptors were obtained from a middle-aged man with HIV. CDR3s include the opening cysteine and the closing phenylalanine or tryptophan. The D gene is left open where the match is weak. The size of a clone is reported for some rows only, either as once, few or many, or as a class for expanded clones.

J gene: TRBJ2-6
clone size: -
V gene: TRBV5-6
D gene: -
CDR3 DNA: TGTGCCAGCAGCTTCCCACGGGTCTCTGGGGCCAACGTCCTGACTTTC
CDR3 protein: CASSFPRVSGANVLTF

J gene: TRBJ1-1
clone size: -
V gene: TRBV10-2
D gene: -
CDR3 DNA: TGCGCCAGCAGTGTAGGTACTGAAGCTTTCTTT
CDR3 protein: CASSVGTEAFF

J gene: TRBJ2-7
clone size: once
V gene: TRBV6-5
D gene: TRBD1
CDR3 DNA: TGTGCCAGCAGTGACGAATCAGGGGGCTACGAGCAGTACTTC
CDR3 protein: CASSDESGGYEQYF

J gene: TRBJ2-7
clone size: -
V gene: TRBV7-2
D gene: -
CDR3 DNA: TGTGCCAGCAGCTTAGTAGGGGTGCTATACGAGCAGTACTTC
CDR3 protein: CASSLVGVLYEQYF

J gene: TRBJ2-1
clone size: -
V gene: TRBV10-3
D gene: -
CDR3 DNA: TGTGCCATCAGTGAGCTGCACAGCAATGAGCAGTTCTTC
CDR3 protein: CAISELHSNEQFF

J gene: TRBJ2-1
clone size: -
V gene: TRBV7-3
D gene: -
CDR3 DNA: TGTGCCAGCAGCTTATTGGTCGGCGGGGCGAATGAGCAGTTCTTC
CDR3 protein: CASSLLVGGANEQFF

J gene: TRBJ2-7
clone size: -
V gene: TRBV6-5
D gene: -
CDR3 DNA: TGTGCCAGCAAGACCCCATACGACGGGACCTACGAGCAGTACTTC
CDR3 protein: CASKTPYDGTYEQYF

J gene: TRBJ1-6
clone size: once
V gene: TRBV9
D gene: -
CDR3 DNA: TGTGCCAGCAGCGCCGGAGATGGACGGAGTTCACCCCTCCACTTT
CDR3 protein: CASSAGDGRSSPLHF

J gene: TRBJ2-6
clone size: -
V gene: TRBV12-5
D gene: TRBD2
CDR3 DNA: TGTGCTAGTGGTTTGTCACTAGCGGGAGAGGTCGGGACTGGGGCCAACGTCCTGACTTTC
CDR3 protein: CASGLSLAGEVGTGANVLTF

J gene: TRBJ1-5
clone size: -
V gene: TRBV7-2
D gene: -
CDR3 DNA: TGTGCCAGCAGCTGGACAGTGAATCAGCCCCAGCATTTT
CDR3 protein: CASSWTVNQPQHF

J gene: TRBJ1-5
clone size: once
V gene: TRBV19
D gene: -
CDR3 DNA: TGTGCCAGTAGTGTCCTGACCCGGGGAACTTCTCAGCCCCAGCATTTT
CDR3 protein: CASSVLTRGTSQPQHF

J gene: TRBJ1-1
clone size: -
V gene: TRBV15
D gene: -
CDR3 DNA: TGTGCCACCAGCAGAGATCTCGAGGTGTCGGGACCTGAAGCTTTCTTT
CDR3 protein: CATSRDLEVSGPEAFF

J gene: TRBJ2-7
clone size: -
V gene: TRBV5-6
D gene: -
CDR3 DNA: TGTGCCAGCAGCGATATCCGGGACTACGAGCAGTACTTC
CDR3 protein: CASSDIRDYEQYF

J gene: TRBJ2-3
clone size: once
V gene: TRBV29-1
D gene: -
CDR3 DNA: TGCAGCGTTGACGAGGCGGGCACAGATACGCAGTATTTT
CDR3 protein: CSVDEAGTDTQYF

J gene: TRBJ2-1
clone size: -
V gene: TRBV18
D gene: TRBD2
CDR3 DNA: TGTGCCAGCTCGAAACTCGGGGGGGGCCACAATGAGCAGTTCTTC
CDR3 protein: CASSKLGGGHNEQFF

J gene: TRBJ1-2
clone size: -
V gene: TRBV20-1
D gene: -
CDR3 DNA: TGCAGTGCTGGGAGCTTCTATGGCTACACCTTC
CDR3 protein: CSAGSFYGYTF

J gene: TRBJ2-3
clone size: -
V gene: TRBV6-5
D gene: -
CDR3 DNA: TGTGCCAGCAGTTACAACAGAGACACAGATACGCAGTATTTT
CDR3 protein: CASSYNRDTDTQYF